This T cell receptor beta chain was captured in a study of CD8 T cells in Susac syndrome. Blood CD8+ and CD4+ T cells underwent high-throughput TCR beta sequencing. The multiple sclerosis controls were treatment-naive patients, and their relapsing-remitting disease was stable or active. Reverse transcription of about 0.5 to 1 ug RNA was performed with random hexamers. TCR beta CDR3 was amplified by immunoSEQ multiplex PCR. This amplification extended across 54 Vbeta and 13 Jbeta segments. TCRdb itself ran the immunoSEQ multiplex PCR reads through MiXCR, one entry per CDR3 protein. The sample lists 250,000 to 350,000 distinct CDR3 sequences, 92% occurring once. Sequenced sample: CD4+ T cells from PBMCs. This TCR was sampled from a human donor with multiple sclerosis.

The CDR3 region is CASSSAEGVQLFF. CDR3 bases: TGTGCCAGCAGCTCCGCAGAAGGGGTCCAACTGTTTTTT. The chain recombines TRBV7-6 with TRBJ1-4; tentatively, D is TRBD1 (5 bases). The length of the CDR3 is 13 residues. Germline CDR1 reads SGHVS; CDR2 reads FNYEAQ. V was cut by 4 bases and J by 12 bases, with 15 bases left in between. Combining the CDR3 with reference TRBV7-6 and TRBJ1-4 gives the whole variable domain GAGVSQSPRYKVTKRGQDVALRCDPISGHVSLYWYRQALGQGPEFLTYFNYEAQQDKSGLPNDRFSAERPEGSISTLTIQRTEQRDSAMYRCASSSAEGVQLFFGSGTQLSVL.